The clone carrying this TCR beta chain was seen a few times. The antigen is undetermined. The TCR alpha and TCR beta cDNA libraries, bearing sample barcodes and UMIs, were generated by 5'RACE using constant-segment primers. TCRdb reanalysed the 5' RACE reads using MiXCR and keeps one entry per CDR3 protein. The top ten clones hold roughly 3.9% of a sample with fewer than 200,000 distinct CDR3 sequences, around 20% of them seen once. The CDR3 loop spans 15 amino acids. Per the germline V gene, CDR1 is SGHRS and CDR2 is YFSETQ. With 1 base clipped from V and 0 bases from J, the junction kept 2 bases outside the gene matches. The record originates from a study of T-cell memory formation after mild COVID-19. Study background: Clusters of TCRs were largely donor specific. Study-level points and caveats: There was a balanced CD4/CD8 profile in clones contracting day 15 to 85, and later expanders leaned CD4+. There were some responding clones in pre-infection memory, which suggested that cross-reactive memory had joined.

The chain links TRBV5-1 to TRBJ2-3, with 7 bases that match TRBD1. This receptor was identified in a man between 18 and 29 years old who had mild COVID-19 (a few samples of this study predate the infection). Cell type and time point are not known. Material for sequencing was PBMCs or a T cell subset sorted from them (not recorded which). The CDR3 region has the DNA TGCGCCAGCAGCTTGCCGGGACAGAGCACAGATACGCAGTATTTT. Residues: CASSLPGQSTDTQYF.